Reported below is one T cell receptor beta chain. This sample is drawn from a study of shared clonotypes between healthy human individuals. Background on the study: Serving as donors were a couple of women and three men, whose ages spanned 18 to 49.

The material for each subset, its genomic DNA, was split evenly across several immunoSEQ plates. This table comes from immunoSEQ multiplex PCR, and its TCRdb copy is limited to in-frame clones, with some not included. The table includes about 460,000 clones, more than 70% detected once. Tens of millions of PBMCs were counted before genomic DNA extraction. V was cut by 8 bases and J by 0 bases, with 11 bases left in between. Germline V gives CDR1 SEHNR, CDR2 FQNEAQ (reference sequence). The CDR3 is made up of 14 amino acids. This TCR came from a woman in her thirties or forties in good health. Some clones in this sample may be carry-over from other donors' samples. Sequenced: PBMCs. V gene TRBV7-9 combines with J gene TRBJ1-3; TRBD1 might be the D (6 bases). DNA for the CDR3: TGTGCCAGCCTCTGGACAGCCTCTGGAAACACCATATATTTT. It yields the protein CASLWTASGNTIYF.